Included here is one T cell receptor beta chain sequence, with context. These data belong to a study of shared clonotypes between healthy human individuals. The CDR3 spans 17 residues. Trimming removed 3 bases from V and 5 bases from J; junction bases left unmatched: 8. Looked up from germline, CDR1 is SGHRS and CDR2 is YFSETQ. TCRdb's table, derived via immunoSEQ multiplex PCR, lists solely in-frame clones and lacks some. The repertoire consists of 2 million or so clones, with 85% to 95% occurring once and the leading ten covering under 0.15%. This rearrangement joins TRBV5-1 to TRBJ2-1, with TRBD2 identical over 13 bases. The clonotype was recovered from a man aged 18 to 35 in good health. Input material: naive CD4+ T cells sorted from blood. Subset: CD45RA+ positively selected. CDR3 protein: CASSSYRTSGGHNEQFF. The CDR3 DNA reads TGCGCCAGCAGCTCCTACCGGACTAGCGGGGGCCACAATGAGCAGTTCTTC.